The T cell receptor (beta chain) described here comes from a study of low-dose radiotherapy and immunotherapy resistance in tumors. The time point here: after trial treatment. The sample's treatment: LDRT plus nivolumab, ipilimumab, low-dose cyclophosphamide and aspirin (RACIN trial). Points on this clonotype: Because the CDR3's place on the DNA is in doubt, the DNA is left out and the CDR3 is given as listed by TCRdb.

Primers used for first-strand cDNA, a TRAV- and TRBV-specific set, covered both alpha and beta chains. TCR amplification involved around 22 PCR cycles with a constant-region primer and V-primer adapter. TCRdb itself ran the reads through MiXCR, one entry per CDR3 protein. The data hold 95,000 to 100,000 distinct CDR3 sequences, with 20% to 25% observed a single time. Germline CDR1 and CDR2: MNHEY and SVGEGT. The CDR3 has 20 amino acids, counting both end residues. The chain recombines TRBV6-2 or TRBV6-3 with TRBJ2-2; TRBD2, the D gene given by the table, was not confirmed from the DNA. This receptor was taken from a male donor with prostate cancer. The source material was PBMCs, sampled after low-dose radiotherapy plus immunotherapy. CDR3 in amino acids: CASSYWASGGAVSYRGAVFF.